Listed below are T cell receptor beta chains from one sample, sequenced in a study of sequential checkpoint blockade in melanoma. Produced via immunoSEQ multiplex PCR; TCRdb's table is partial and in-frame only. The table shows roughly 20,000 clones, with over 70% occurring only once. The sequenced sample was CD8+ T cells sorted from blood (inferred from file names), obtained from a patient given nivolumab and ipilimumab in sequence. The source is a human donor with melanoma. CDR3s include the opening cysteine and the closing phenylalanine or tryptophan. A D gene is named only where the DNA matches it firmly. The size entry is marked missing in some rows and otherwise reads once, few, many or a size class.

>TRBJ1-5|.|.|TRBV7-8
TGTGCCAGCAGCTCACCCAGGCAGGGTAGCAATCAGCCCCAGCATTTT
CASSSPRQGSNQPQHF
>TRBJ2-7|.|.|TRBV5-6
TGTGCCAGTGTGGCGGGATGGGACGGCTACGAGCAGTACTTC
CASVAGWDGYEQYF
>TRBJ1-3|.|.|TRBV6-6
TGTGCCAGCAGTTACGACGGGGGAAACACCATATATTTT
CASSYDGGNTIYF
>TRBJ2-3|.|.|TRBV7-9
TGTGCCAGCAGCTTTCTAGTGGGAGCGACAGATACGCAGTATTTT
CASSFLVGATDTQYF
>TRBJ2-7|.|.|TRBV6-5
TGTGCCAGCAGTTATGTATCGGGTTACGAGCAGTACTTC
CASSYVSGYEQYF
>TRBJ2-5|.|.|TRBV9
TGTGCCAGCAGCGTAGATAGTGAAGAGGCCCAGTACTTC
CASSVDSEEAQYF
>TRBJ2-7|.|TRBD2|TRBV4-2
TGTGCCAGCAGCCAAGATTTGACTAGCGGGAGGGCCGGTAGCTCCTACGAGCAGTACTTC
CASSQDLTSGRAGSSYEQYF
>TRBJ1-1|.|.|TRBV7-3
TGTGCCAGCAGCTTAACGGGAGGGATGAACACTGAAGCTTTCTTT
CASSLTGGMNTEAFF
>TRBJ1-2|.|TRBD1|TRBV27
TGTGCCAGCAGTCTAACGGACAGGCTTAACTATGGCTACACCTTC
CASSLTDRLNYGYTF
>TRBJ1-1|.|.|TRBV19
TGTGCCAGTAGTCGAGCGGGGTACACTGAAGCTTTCTTT
CASSRAGYTEAFF
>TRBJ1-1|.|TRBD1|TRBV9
TGTGCCAGCAGCGTAGAGACAGGGGGGGAGGCTTTCTTT
CASSVETGGEAFF
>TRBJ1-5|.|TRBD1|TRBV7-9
TGTGCCAGCAGCCCGAAAGGGACAGGGGATCAGCCCCAGCATTTT
CASSPKGTGDQPQHF
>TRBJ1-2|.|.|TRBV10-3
TGTGCCATCAGTCCTTTACAGGACGGGTATGGCTACACCTTC
CAISPLQDGYGYTF
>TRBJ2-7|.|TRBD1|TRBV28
TGTGCCAGCAGTTTTCAGGGGGCCTACGAGCAGTACTTC
CASSFQGAYEQYF
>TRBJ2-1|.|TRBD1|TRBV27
TGTGCCAGCAGTTTCTCTACAGGGGGGTTTAGGAATGAGCAGTTCTTC
CASSFSTGGFRNEQFF
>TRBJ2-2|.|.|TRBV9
TGTGCCAGCAGCGTAGGGGGCGCCGGGGAGCTGTTTTTT
CASSVGGAGELFF
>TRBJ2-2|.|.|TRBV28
TGTGCCAGCAGTTTACAGGGAAACACCGGGGAGCTGTTTTTT
CASSLQGNTGELFF
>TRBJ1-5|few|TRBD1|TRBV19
TGTGCCAGTAGTATAGATCTTGAGACAGGGGGCAATCAGCCCCAGCATTTT
CASSIDLETGGNQPQHF
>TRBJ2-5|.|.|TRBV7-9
TGTGCCAGCAGCTTCCAGGGATCAGAGACCCAGTACTTC
CASSFQGSETQYF
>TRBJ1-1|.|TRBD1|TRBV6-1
TGTGCCAGCACTCAGGGGGGCGGCACTGAAGCTTTCTTT
CASTQGGGTEAFF
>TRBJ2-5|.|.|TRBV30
TGTGCCTGGAGCCCTCTCCAGGGTCAGGAGACCCAGTACTTC
CAWSPLQGQETQYF
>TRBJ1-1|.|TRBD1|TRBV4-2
TGTGCCAGCAGCCAAGAGGGGGACAGGGGGAACACTGAAGCTTTCTTT
CASSQEGDRGNTEAFF
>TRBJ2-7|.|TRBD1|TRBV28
TGTGCCAGCAGCCTCAGGGACAGATCTTACGAGCAGTACTTC
CASSLRDRSYEQYF
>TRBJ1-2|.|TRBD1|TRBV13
TGTGCCAGCAGCTCGCGGGGGACAGGGGCTGGGATGGACTATGGCTACACCTTC
CASSSRGTGAGMDYGYTF
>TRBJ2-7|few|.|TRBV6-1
TGTGCCAGCACCGAGCGGATTCTATACGAGCAGTACTTC
CASTERILYEQYF
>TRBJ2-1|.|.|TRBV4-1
TGCGCCAGCAGCCAAGGTCTATACAATGAGCAGTTCTTC
CASSQGLYNEQFF
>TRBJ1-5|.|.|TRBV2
TGTGCCAGCAGTGAAGAGCCCGGCCGTGAGGTTCAGCCCCAGCATTTT
CASSEEPGREVQPQHF
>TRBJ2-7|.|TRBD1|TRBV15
TGTGCCACCAGCAGAGACCCAACAGGGGGCCACGAGCAGTACTTC
CATSRDPTGGHEQYF
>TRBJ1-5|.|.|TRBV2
TGTGCCAGCAAAAGGGAGCCTGGGATTAGCAATCAGCCCCAGCATTTT
CASKREPGISNQPQHF
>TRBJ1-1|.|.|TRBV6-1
TGTGCCAGCAGTCCCGGTCAGGGTAAGAACACTGAAGCTTTCTTT
CASSPGQGKNTEAFF
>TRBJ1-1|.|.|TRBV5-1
TGCGCCAGCAGACTGACGGGGTCGACTGAAGCTTTCTTT
CASRLTGSTEAFF
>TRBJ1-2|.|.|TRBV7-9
TGTGCCAGCAGCCCAGTGAGGGACTATGGCTACACCTTC
CASSPVRDYGYTF
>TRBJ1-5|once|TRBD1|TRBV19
TGTGCCAGTAGTATAGCCTGGGACAGGGTCCGGGATCAGCCCCAGCATTTT
CASSIAWDRVRDQPQHF
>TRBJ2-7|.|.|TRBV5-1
TGCGCCAGCCGGACAGACTACGAGCAGTACTTC
CASRTDYEQYF
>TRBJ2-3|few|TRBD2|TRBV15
TGTGCCACCAGCAGAGCTAGCGGGGGCACAGATACGCAGTATTTT
CATSRASGGTDTQYF
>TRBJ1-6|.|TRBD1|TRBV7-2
TGTGCCAGCAGCTTGGCGCTCCGGGACAGGGGTCATTCACCCCTCCACTTT
CASSLALRDRGHSPLHF
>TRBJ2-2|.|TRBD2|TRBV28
TGTGCCAGCAGTTTAGCGGGAGGACTAACCGGGGAGCTGTTTTTT
CASSLAGGLTGELFF
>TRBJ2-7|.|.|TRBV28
TGTGCCACTGATTCCAGTAGCCCACCTTCCGCCTACGAGCAGTACTTC
CATDSSSPPSAYEQYF
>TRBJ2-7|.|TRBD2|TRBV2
TGTGCCAGCACCGAAGGGGGACTAGCGGGGGGCCTTTCCTACGAGCAGTACTTC
CASTEGGLAGGLSYEQYF
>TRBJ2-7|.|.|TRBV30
TGTGCCTGGAACCCGGGAGCTACCTACGAGCAGTACTTC
CAWNPGATYEQYF
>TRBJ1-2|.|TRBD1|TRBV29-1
TGCAGCGTTGAATCTGAAGGGGGCGCCCTCTTCGAGGGTTACGTCTATGGCTACACCTTC
CSVESEGGALFEGYVYGYTF
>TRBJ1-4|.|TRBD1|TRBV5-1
TGCGCCAGCAGCTTGGTCGGCAGGGGGGCCCTAAATGAAAAACTGTTTTTT
CASSLVGRGALNEKLFF
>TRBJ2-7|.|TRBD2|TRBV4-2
TGTGCCAGCAGCCACGGGACTAGCGGGACCTACGAGCAGTACTTC
CASSHGTSGTYEQYF
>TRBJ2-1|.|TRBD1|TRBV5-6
TGTGCCAGCAGCTTGGGGGACAGACCTTACAATGAGCAGTTCTTC
CASSLGDRPYNEQFF
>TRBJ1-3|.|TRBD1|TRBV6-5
TGTGCCAGCAGCTGGGGACAGTCGAACACCATATATTTT
CASSWGQSNTIYF
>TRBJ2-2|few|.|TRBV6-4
TGTGCCAGCAGACGGAGGGAGAACACCGGGGAGCTGTTTTTT
CASRRRENTGELFF
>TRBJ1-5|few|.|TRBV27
TGTGCCAGCAGCCCCCTCGGGATACATAGCAATCAGCCCCAGCATTTT
CASSPLGIHSNQPQHF
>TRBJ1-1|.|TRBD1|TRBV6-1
TGTGCCAGCAGTACGGACAGGGGCTACACTGAAGCTTTCTTT
CASSTDRGYTEAFF
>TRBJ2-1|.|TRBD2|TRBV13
TGTGCCAGCAGACCTAGCGGCTCCTACAATGAGCAGTTCTTC
CASRPSGSYNEQFF
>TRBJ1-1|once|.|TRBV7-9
TGTGCCAGCAGCTTAGCCCAGGAAGCTTTCTTT
CASSLAQEAFF
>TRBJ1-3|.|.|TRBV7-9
TGTGCCAGCAGCCCTAGCCTTAGTTTGGAAGGAAACACCATATATTTT
CASSPSLSLEGNTIYF
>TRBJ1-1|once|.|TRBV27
TGTGCCAGCAGTGAATTGTGGGGGGACGCTGAAGCTTTCTTT
CASSELWGDAEAFF
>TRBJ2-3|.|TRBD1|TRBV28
TGTGCCACCCACCCCTGGACAGGGGGGACAGATACGCAGTATTTT
CATHPWTGGTDTQYF
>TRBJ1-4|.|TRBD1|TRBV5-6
TGTGCCAGCAGCTTACCCGCGTCCAGGGGGCATGAAAAACTGTTTTTT
CASSLPASRGHEKLFF
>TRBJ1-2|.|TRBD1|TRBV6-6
TGTGCCAGCAGTTGGACAGGGGGCGTGGATGGCTACACCTTC
CASSWTGGVDGYTF
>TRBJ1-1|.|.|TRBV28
TGTGCCAGCAGCCTAATAAGAGGCACTGAAGCTTTCTTT
CASSLIRGTEAFF
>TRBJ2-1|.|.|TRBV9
TGTGCCAGCAGCTCTCAGGGTAACTCCTACAATGAGCAGTTCTTC
CASSSQGNSYNEQFF
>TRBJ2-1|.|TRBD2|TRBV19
TGTGCCAGTAGTACAACTGGACTAGCGGGGGGGCCGCCCAATGAGCAGTTCTTC
CASSTTGLAGGPPNEQFF
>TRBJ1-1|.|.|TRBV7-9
TGTGCCAGCAGCTGGACTTTTGAAGCTTTCTTT
CASSWTFEAFF